Listed below are T cell receptor beta chains from one sample, sequenced in a study of control samples from healthy donors and cancer patients. Produced via immunoSEQ multiplex PCR; TCRdb's table is partial and in-frame only. The sample shows roughly 130,000 clones, just over 90% of them seen only once. Sequenced input: PBMCs. The source of these receptors is a man aged 50 to 59 with head and neck cancer. Both conserved end residues are part of each CDR3. D genes are given only for firm matches. The listing skips clone size in some rows; elsewhere it reads once, few, many or a size class.

D | size | J | V | DNA | CDR3
. | . | TRBJ1-1 | TRBV11-3 | TGTGCCAGCAGCCCGGGCGGTCGGGACACTGAAGCTTTCTTT | CASSPGGRDTEAFF
. | . | TRBJ2-3 | TRBV27 | TGTGCCAGCAGTCCTTTTCTTCTCGCACTAGGCACAGATACGCAGTATTTT | CASSPFLLALGTDTQYF
. | . | TRBJ1-1 | TRBV5-4 | TGTGCCAGCAGCTTCCCGGGGCGGACTGAAGCTTTCTTT | CASSFPGRTEAFF
. | . | TRBJ1-6 | TRBV7-8 | TGTGCCAGCAGCTTGGACAGCCGCTCCTATAATTCACCCCTCCACTTT | CASSLDSRSYNSPLHF
TRBD1 | . | TRBJ1-5 | TRBV30 | TGTGCCTGGAGTGGAGGCAGGGGGATAATACAGCCCCAGCATTTT | CAWSGGRGIIQPQHF
TRBD1 | . | TRBJ2-7 | TRBV7-9 | TGTGCCAGCAGCTCCGGGACAGGGGAAATAGGGTACGAGCAGTACTTC | CASSSGTGEIGYEQYF
. | . | TRBJ1-6 | TRBV18 | TGTGCCAGCTCGCCTACTATGACGGAGGGGACCCCCCTCCACTTT | CASSPTMTEGTPLHF
. | . | TRBJ2-2 | TRBV7-2 | TGTGCCAGCAGCTTAGCGCTTATAAACACCGGGGAGCTGTTTTTT | CASSLALINTGELFF
TRBD1 | . | TRBJ1-2 | TRBV10-3 | TGTGCCATCAGTGCAGATGGGACAGGCTATGGCTACACCTTC | CAISADGTGYGYTF
. | . | TRBJ1-1 | TRBV30 | TGTGCCTGGAGTTCGACGGTGAACACTGAAGCTTTCTTT | CAWSSTVNTEAFF
TRBD2 | . | TRBJ2-5 | TRBV4-2 | TGTGCCAGCAGCCAAGCTGAGACTAGCGGGTCACAAGAGACCCAGTACTTC | CASSQAETSGSQETQYF
. | . | TRBJ2-3 | TRBV25-1 | TGTGCCAGCAGTGAATTGGACATCATTAGCACAGATACGCAGTATTTT | CASSELDIISTDTQYF
. | . | TRBJ1-2 | TRBV2 | TGTGCCAACTCCAGGGAATATTGGGGCTACACCTTC | CANSREYWGYTF
. | . | TRBJ1-1 | TRBV6-2/TRBV6-3 | TGTGCCAGCAGTACGATCATACCAGGGAACACTGAAGCTTTCTTT | CASSTIIPGNTEAFF
TRBD1 | . | TRBJ2-1 | TRBV6-6 | TGTGCCAGCAGTCTTTACAGGGGCGACTACAATGAGCAGTTCTTC | CASSLYRGDYNEQFF
TRBD1 | . | TRBJ1-2 | TRBV6-2/TRBV6-3 | TGTGCCAGCAGTTACTCTACAGGGGGCTATGGCTACACCTTC | CASSYSTGGYGYTF
TRBD2 | . | TRBJ2-3 | TRBV6-2/TRBV6-3 | TGTGCCAGCAGTTTGGCAGCGGGGGCAGATACGCAGTATTTT | CASSLAAGADTQYF
. | . | TRBJ2-1 | TRBV7-2 | TGTGCCAGCAGCTTAGAGTCGGGGACCATCAACCTCTTC | CASSLESGTINLF
. | . | TRBJ1-6 | TRBV5-1 | TGCGCCAGCAGCCTGTCTCAAGGGGATAATTCACCCCTCCACTTT | CASSLSQGDNSPLHF
TRBD1 | . | TRBJ1-4 | TRBV5-1 | TGCGCCAGCAGCTCTGGGACAGGGGGCGAAAAACTGTTTTTT | CASSSGTGGEKLFF
. | . | TRBJ1-2 | TRBV7-2 | TGTGCCAGCAGCTTAGCGTTGGCGGGAAATGGCTACACCTTC | CASSLALAGNGYTF
TRBD2 | . | TRBJ2-5 | TRBV23-1 | TGCGCCAGCAGTCAACCGGGACTAGCGGGGAGGTACCAAGAGACCCAGTACTTC | CASSQPGLAGRYQETQYF
. | . | TRBJ2-7 | TRBV30 | TGTGCCTCGACGACAGGTATCTCCTACGAGCAGTACTTC | CASTTGISYEQYF
. | . | TRBJ1-6 | TRBV30 | TGTGCCTGGAAAGTTAGGTCGGGGGATTCACCCCTCCACTTT | CAWKVRSGDSPLHF
. | . | TRBJ1-1 | TRBV25-1 | TGTGCCAGCAGTAACGGTGCTGGCACTGAAGCTTTCTTT | CASSNGAGTEAFF
. | . | TRBJ1-2 | TRBV6-1 | TGTGCCAGCAGTGAAACCCAGGGGTCTAACTATGGCTACACCTTC | CASSETQGSNYGYTF
. | . | TRBJ2-7 | TRBV28 | TGTGCCAGCAGTTTATACAGTCCCGGCGAGCAGTACTTC | CASSLYSPGEQYF
. | once | TRBJ2-1 | TRBV6-2/TRBV6-3 | TGTGCCAGCAGTGAGTTATCTAGCAATGAGCAGTTCTTC | CASSELSSNEQFF
. | . | TRBJ1-1 | TRBV4-3 | TGCGCCAGCAGCCAAGTGACAGGGAACACTGAAGCTTTCTTT | CASSQVTGNTEAFF
. | once | TRBJ2-6 | TRBV6-6 | TGTGCCAGCAGGGGCAGTGGGGCCAACGTCCTGACTTTC | CASRGSGANVLTF
. | once | TRBJ1-2 | TRBV28 | TGTGCCAGCAGTTTGGTCAGGGAGAATGGCTACACCTTC | CASSLVRENGYTF
. | . | TRBJ1-6 | TRBV9 | TGTGCCAGCAGCGTAGGTAGCAGGGGAAGCTCCTATAATTCACCCCTCCACTTT | CASSVGSRGSSYNSPLHF
. | once | TRBJ2-5 | TRBV7-2 | TGTGCCAGCAGCAAAAGCAGGGAATTTCAAGAGACCCAGTACTTC | CASSKSREFQETQYF
TRBD2 | . | TRBJ2-1 | TRBV19 | TGTGCCAGTAGTGCGCCTCTGGGACGGGGGGGCTACAATGAGCAGTTCTTC | CASSAPLGRGGYNEQFF
TRBD2 | . | TRBJ2-3 | TRBV4-1 | TGCGCCAGCAGCTATTCGGGACTAACTAGCACAGATACGCAGTATTTT | CASSYSGLTSTDTQYF
TRBD1 | . | TRBJ1-2 | TRBV6-5 | TGTGCCAGCAGGGGCGGGACAGGGGCCTATGGCTACACCTTC | CASRGGTGAYGYTF
. | . | TRBJ2-5 | TRBV9 | TGTGCCAGCAGCGTAGGGGGGGCCGCCCAAGAGACCCAGTACTTC | CASSVGGAAQETQYF
. | . | TRBJ2-7 | TRBV2 | TGTGCCAGCAGAAAGGACAGTATCTACGAGCAGTACTTC | CASRKDSIYEQYF
TRBD1 | . | TRBJ2-1 | TRBV19 | TGTGCCAGTAGTATAGGGGACAGGGTCAATGAGCAGTTCTTC | CASSIGDRVNEQFF
TRBD1 | once | TRBJ1-2 | TRBV9 | TGTGCCAGCAGCGTATTAGGACCGACAGGGGGATATGGCTACACCTTC | CASSVLGPTGGYGYTF
TRBD1 | . | TRBJ1-4 | TRBV4-2 | TGTGCCAGCAGCCAAGTGACAGGGGTTAATGAAAAACTGTTTTTT | CASSQVTGVNEKLFF
. | . | TRBJ1-5 | TRBV4-1 | TGCGCCAGCAGCCAAGATCGCGGGGGGGATCAGCCCCAGCATTTT | CASSQDRGGDQPQHF
. | once | TRBJ1-1 | TRBV6-5 | TGTGCCAGCAGTTACAGGGCAGGGCAGGGGTACACTGAAGCTTTCTTT | CASSYRAGQGYTEAFF
. | . | TRBJ1-2 | TRBV14 | TGTGCCAGCAGCCTCCGGGGAACGGTCTATGGCTACACCTTC | CASSLRGTVYGYTF
. | . | TRBJ2-3 | TRBV27 | TGTGCCAGCCCAGGTTCCACAGATACGCAGTATTTT | CASPGSTDTQYF
. | . | TRBJ2-7 | TRBV28 | TGTGCCAGCAGTTGGTCCTCCTACGAGCAGTACTTC | CASSWSSYEQYF